These 29 T cell receptor beta chains originate from one sample sequenced in a study of T cells expressing NK-cell markers. For each CDR3 protein, TCRdb gives one entry from its re-call of the 5' RACE reads, without DNA. The sample table sets out about 390,000 distinct CDR3 sequences. Specimen: blood T cells: a sorted CD56 or NKG2C T cell subset, CD4+ or CD8+ T cells, or bulk PBMC T cells (not recorded which). Every receptor here comes from a woman aged 45-65 years in good health.

The CDR3 sequence is CASRMDRNTGELFF. The J gene is TRBJ2-2, the V gene TRBV27; the TRBD1 assignment by TCRdb is unverifiable without DNA. CDR1 is MNHEY, CDR2 SMNVEV, per germline (reference sequence). CDR3 length equals 14 residues.

The chain carries TRBV12-3 or TRBV12-4 and TRBJ2-1; the TCRdb call, TRBD2, lacks DNA for checking. The length of the CDR3 is 14 residues. The chain's CDR3 is CASRTGLTNNEQFF.

This chain connects TRBV7-2 to TRBJ2-5. CDR1 and CDR2 (germline): SGHTA, FQGNSA. This CDR3 is 15 amino acids long. This chain's CDR3 is CASSLDGQWSETQYF.

This chain links TRBV20-1 with TRBJ1-2; the TCRdb call, TRBD1, lacks DNA for checking. In germline, CDR1 is DFQATT, CDR2 SNEGSKA (reference sequence). This CDR3 has 14 amino acids. The CDR3 loop is CSARAGQTNYGYTF.

The V call is TRBV11-3, the J call TRBJ1-4; without DNA, the TCRdb call of TRBD1 cannot be checked. CDR1 and CDR2 from the germline V gene are SGHNT and YENEEA. The CDR3 has 17 amino acids. The CDR3 sequence is CASSLEGAVTTNEKLFF.

The chain combines TRBV29-1 with TRBJ2-1; TCRdb outputs TRBD2, but without DNA this stays unchecked. CDR1 and CDR2 (germline): SQVTM, ANQGSEA. The CDR3 is made up of 13 amino acids. The CDR3 loop reads CSVVGGNRNEQFF.

This chain joins TRBV5-1 and TRBJ2-3; TCRdb's D call, TRBD1, is unchecked because there is no DNA. Germline-derived CDR1 and CDR2 are SGHRS and YFSETQ. The CDR3 contains 16 residues. The CDR3 region is CASSSPGTTHTDTQYF.

This chain uses TRBV30 with TRBJ2-2; the D call from TCRdb, TRBD2, cannot be confirmed without DNA. This CDR3 is 15 amino acids long. The V gene's germline CDR1 is GTSNPN and CDR2 SVGIG (reference sequence). CDR3 loop: CAWSPWDLDTGELFF.

The rearrangement joins TRBV2 to TRBJ1-1; TCRdb returns TRBD1, unconfirmable since there is no DNA. Germline V CDR1 and CDR2: SNHLY, FYNNEI. The CDR3 spans 13 residues. The CDR3: CANRRGLNTEAFF. Drawing the rest from reference TRBV2 and TRBJ1-1, the complete variable domain is EPEVTQTPSHQVTQMGQEVILRCVPISNHLYFYWYRQILGQKVEFLVSFYNNEISEKSEIFDDQFSVERPDGSNFTLKIRSTKLEDSAMYFCANRRGLNTEAFFGQGTRLTVV.

The genes are TRBV20-1 and TRBJ1-4. Germline CDR1 reads DFQATT; CDR2 reads SNEGSKA (reference sequence). The CDR3 runs to 15 residues. The CDR3 loop reads CSARDRGFSNEKLFF.

The J gene is TRBJ1-1, the V gene TRBV7-9; TCRdb selects TRBD1, and the lack of DNA leaves this call unchecked. The CDR3 consists of 15 residues. CDR1 and CDR2 (germline): SEHNR, FQNEAQ (reference sequence). CDR3 region: CASSSRKDRPTEAFF.

This chain joins TRBV7-2 and TRBJ2-1; the TCRdb D gene call, TRBD2, has no DNA to confirm it. Germline V gene sequence: CDR1 SGHTA, CDR2 FQGNSA. This CDR3 contains 15 residues. CDR3 sequence reads: CASSPTSGLNNEQFF.

The rearrangement uses TRBV2 and TRBJ2-1; with no DNA, the TCRdb D assignment of TRBD1 cannot be verified. Per the germline V gene, CDR1 is SNHLY and CDR2 is FYNNEI. CDR3 size: 11 residues. This CDR3 reads CASSATGLQFF.

The chain recombines TRBV7-7 with TRBJ2-1; the D call from TCRdb, TRBD1, cannot be confirmed without DNA. The CDR3 spans 15 residues. Looked up from germline, CDR1 is SSHAT and CDR2 is FNYEAQ (reference sequence). The CDR3 loop is CASSPGGSSYNEQFF.

CDR3 sequence: CASSLMWETQYF. This chain links TRBV11-3 with TRBJ2-5. The length of the CDR3 is 12 residues. Germline lookup yields CDR1 SGHNT and CDR2 YENEEA.

The rearrangement uses TRBV12-3 or TRBV12-4 and TRBJ2-6; as DNA is missing, the TRBD1 call by TCRdb cannot be tested. There are 17 residues in the CDR3. CDR3 loop: CASSYPLHGSGANVLTF.

The chain combines TRBV5-1 with TRBJ2-1; without DNA, the TCRdb call of TRBD2 cannot be checked. Germline CDR1 reads SGHRS; CDR2 reads YFSETQ. This CDR3 has 16 residues. CDR3 protein: CASSFLGDGNYNEQFF.

V and J are TRBV3-1 and TRBJ1-5. The CDR3 is 18 residues long. Germline V gene data show CDR1 as LGHDT and CDR2 as YNNKEL (reference sequence). This CDR3 is CASSQEIRTTRSNQPQHF.

This chain links TRBV7-9 with TRBJ2-7; TCRdb proposes TRBD1, but this gene call is untestable without DNA. The CDR3 length is 16 residues. CDR1 and CDR2 from the germline V gene are SEHNR and FQNEAQ (reference sequence). The CDR3 region is CASSFGPGDNTYEQYF.

The V and J genes are TRBV10-3 and TRBJ1-1; TCRdb's assignment of TRBD1 cannot be checked, as there is no DNA. This CDR3 is built from 14 residues. Germline CDR1 and CDR2: ENHRY and SYGVKD. CDR3 region: CAISGSTGSTEAFF.

The genes are TRBV29-1 and TRBJ2-1; the D gene TCRdb calls, TRBD1, cannot be checked with no DNA. The CDR3 sequence is 13 residues long. Germline V gene sequence: CDR1 SQVTM, CDR2 ANQGSEA. CDR3 loop: CSVLHRKVDEQFF.

The chain has TRBV5-5 and TRBJ2-1; the D gene TCRdb calls, TRBD1, cannot be checked with no DNA. The CDR3 loop spans 15 amino acids. The germline V gene has CDR1 SGHKS and CDR2 YYEKEE (reference sequence). The CDR3 sequence: CASSLRDRGDNEQFF.

The rearrangement uses TRBV5-1 and TRBJ2-5; the TCRdb D gene call, TRBD1, has no DNA to confirm it. The CDR3 length is 16 residues. CDR1 SGHRS and CDR2 YFSETQ come from the germline V gene. The CDR3 is CASSPSQSGSGETQYF. The variable domain in full, completed from reference TRBV5-1 and TRBJ2-5, reads KAGVTQTPRYLIKTRGQQVTLSCSPISGHRSVSWYQQTPGQGLQFLFEYFSETQRNKGNFPGRFSGRQFSNSRSEMNVSTLELGDSALYLCASSPSQSGSGETQYFGPGTRLLVL.

The rearrangement links TRBV12-3 or TRBV12-4 to TRBJ1-2; TCRdb calls TRBD1, which cannot be checked without DNA. The CDR3 consists of 14 residues. This CDR3 is CASSYRGWGYGYTF.

The rearrangement uses TRBV20-1 and TRBJ1-2; the TCRdb call, TRBD1, lacks DNA for checking. Germline V gene data show CDR1 as DFQATT and CDR2 as SNEGSKA (reference sequence). This CDR3 spans 14 amino acids. The CDR3 here is CSARDPQGSYGYTF.

This chain connects TRBV12-3 or TRBV12-4 to TRBJ2-7; absent DNA, TCRdb's TRBD1 call cannot be checked. CDR3 length: 11 amino acids. This CDR3 is CASSPGPEQYF.

V and J are TRBV20-1 and TRBJ2-7. The CDR3 loop spans 14 amino acids. Germline CDR1 reads DFQATT; CDR2 reads SNEGSKA (reference sequence). This CDR3 is CSARDRRVTYEQYF.

V is TRBV6-5 and J is TRBJ2-3; TCRdb proposes TRBD1, but this gene call is untestable without DNA. CDR3 length equals 12 residues. Germline V gene sequence: CDR1 MNHEY, CDR2 SVGAGI. CDR3 region: CASTPGGDTQYF.

The chain couples TRBV29-1 to TRBJ2-1. The CDR3 runs 15 residues. The V gene's germline CDR1 is SQVTM and CDR2 ANQGSEA. CDR3 residues: CSVEVAGRSYNEQFF.